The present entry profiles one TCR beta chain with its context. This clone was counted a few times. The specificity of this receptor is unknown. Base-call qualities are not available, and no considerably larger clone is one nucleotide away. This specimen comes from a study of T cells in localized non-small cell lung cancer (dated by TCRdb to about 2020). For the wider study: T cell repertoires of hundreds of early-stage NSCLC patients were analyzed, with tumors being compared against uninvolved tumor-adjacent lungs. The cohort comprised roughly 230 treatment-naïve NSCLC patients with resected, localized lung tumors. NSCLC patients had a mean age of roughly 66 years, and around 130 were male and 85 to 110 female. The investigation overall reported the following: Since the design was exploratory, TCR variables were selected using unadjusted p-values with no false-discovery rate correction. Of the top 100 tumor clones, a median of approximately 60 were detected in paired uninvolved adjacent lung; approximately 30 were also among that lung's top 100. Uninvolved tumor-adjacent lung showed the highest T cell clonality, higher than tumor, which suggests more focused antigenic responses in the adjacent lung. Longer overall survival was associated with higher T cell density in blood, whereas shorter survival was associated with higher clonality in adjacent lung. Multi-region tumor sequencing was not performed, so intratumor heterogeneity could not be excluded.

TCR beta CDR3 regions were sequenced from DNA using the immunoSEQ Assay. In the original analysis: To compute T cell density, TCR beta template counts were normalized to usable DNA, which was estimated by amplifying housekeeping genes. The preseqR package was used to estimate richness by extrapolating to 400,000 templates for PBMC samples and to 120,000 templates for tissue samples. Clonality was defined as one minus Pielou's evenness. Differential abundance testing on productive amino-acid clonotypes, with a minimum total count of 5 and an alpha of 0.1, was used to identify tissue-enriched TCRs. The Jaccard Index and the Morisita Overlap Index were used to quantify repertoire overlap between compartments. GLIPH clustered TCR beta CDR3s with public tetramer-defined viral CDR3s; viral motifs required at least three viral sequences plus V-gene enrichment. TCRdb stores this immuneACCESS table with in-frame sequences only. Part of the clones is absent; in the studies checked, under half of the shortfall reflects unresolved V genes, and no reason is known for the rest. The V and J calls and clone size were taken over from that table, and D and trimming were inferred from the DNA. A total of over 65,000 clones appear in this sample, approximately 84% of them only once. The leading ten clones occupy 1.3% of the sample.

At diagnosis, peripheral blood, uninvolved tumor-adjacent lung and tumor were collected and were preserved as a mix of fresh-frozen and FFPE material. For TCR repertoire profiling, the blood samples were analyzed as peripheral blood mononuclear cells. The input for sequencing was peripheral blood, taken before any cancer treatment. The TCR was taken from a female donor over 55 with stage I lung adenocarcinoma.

The DNA reads TGTGCCAGCAGTTCCGTGCAGAGCTACACAGATACGCAGTATTTT. Its product reads: CASSSVQSYTDTQYF. The receptor chain draws on TRBV28 and TRBJ2-3; there is no confident call for the D gene. Trimming removed 4 bases from V and 2 bases from J, leaving 13 bases between the germline ends. The CDR3, from cysteine to phenylalanine, totals 15 residues. The read is trimmed to its CDR3 DNA, 45 bases read in frame from base 1. Reading the germline V gene gives CDR1 MDHEN and CDR2 SYDVKM. Supplemented by the reference TRBV28 and TRBJ2-3 proteins around the CDR3, the complete variable domain is DVKVTQSSRYLVKRTGEKVFLECVQDMDHENMFWYRQDPGLGLRLIYFSYDVKMKEKGDIPEGYSVSREKKERFSLILESASTNQTSMYLCASSSVQSYTDTQYFGPGTRLTVL.